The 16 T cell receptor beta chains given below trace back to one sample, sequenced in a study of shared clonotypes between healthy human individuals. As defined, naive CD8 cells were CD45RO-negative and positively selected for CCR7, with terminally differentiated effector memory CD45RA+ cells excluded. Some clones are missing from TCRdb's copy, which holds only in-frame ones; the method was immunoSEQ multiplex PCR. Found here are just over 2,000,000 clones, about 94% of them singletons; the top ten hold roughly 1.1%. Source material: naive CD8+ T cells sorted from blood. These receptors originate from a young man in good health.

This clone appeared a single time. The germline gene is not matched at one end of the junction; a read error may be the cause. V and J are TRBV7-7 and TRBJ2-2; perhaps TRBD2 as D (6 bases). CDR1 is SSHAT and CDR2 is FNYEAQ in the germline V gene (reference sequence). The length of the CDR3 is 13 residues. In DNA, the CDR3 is TGTGCTAGCAGTCCAGGACTAACCGGGGAGCTGTTTTTT. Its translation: CASSPGLTGELFF.

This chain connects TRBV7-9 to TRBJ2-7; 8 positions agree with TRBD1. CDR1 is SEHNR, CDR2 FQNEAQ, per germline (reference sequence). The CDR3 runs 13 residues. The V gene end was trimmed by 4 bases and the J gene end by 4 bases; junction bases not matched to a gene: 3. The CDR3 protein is CASSSGGRYEQYF. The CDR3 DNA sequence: TGTGCCAGCAGCTCAGGGGGCCGATACGAGCAGTACTTC.

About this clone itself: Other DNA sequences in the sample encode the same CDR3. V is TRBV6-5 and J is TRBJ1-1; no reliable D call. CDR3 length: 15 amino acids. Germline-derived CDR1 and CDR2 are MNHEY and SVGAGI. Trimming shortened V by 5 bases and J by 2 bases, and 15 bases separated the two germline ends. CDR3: CASSRLRELNTEAFF. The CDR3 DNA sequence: TGTGCCAGCAGTCGTCTTCGGGAACTTAACACTGAAGCTTTCTTT.

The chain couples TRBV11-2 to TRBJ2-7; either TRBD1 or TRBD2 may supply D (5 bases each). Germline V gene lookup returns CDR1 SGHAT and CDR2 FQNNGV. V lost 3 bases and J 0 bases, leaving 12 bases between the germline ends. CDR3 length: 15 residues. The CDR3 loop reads CASSLGPRSSYEQYF. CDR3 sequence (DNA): TGTGCCAGCAGCTTGGGACCCCGGAGCTCCTACGAGCAGTACTTC.

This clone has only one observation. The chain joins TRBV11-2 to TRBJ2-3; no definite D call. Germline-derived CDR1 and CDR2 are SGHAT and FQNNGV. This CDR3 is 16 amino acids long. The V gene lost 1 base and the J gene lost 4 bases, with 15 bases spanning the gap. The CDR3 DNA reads TGTGCCAGCAGCTTAGTATTTCCAGGCGGCGCAGATACGCAGTATTTT. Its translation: CASSLVFPGGADTQYF. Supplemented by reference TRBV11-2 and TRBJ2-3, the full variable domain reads EAGVAQSPRYKIIEKRQSVAFWCNPISGHATLYWYQQILGQGPKLLIQFQNNGVVDDSQLPKDRFSAERLKGVDSTLKIQPAKLEDSAVYLCASSLVFPGGADTQYFGPGTRLTVL.

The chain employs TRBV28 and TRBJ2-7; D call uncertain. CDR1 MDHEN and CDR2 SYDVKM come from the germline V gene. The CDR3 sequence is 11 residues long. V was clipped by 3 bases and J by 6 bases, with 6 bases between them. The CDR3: CASSFNGEQYF. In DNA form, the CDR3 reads TGTGCCAGCAGTTTCAACGGCGAGCAGTACTTC.

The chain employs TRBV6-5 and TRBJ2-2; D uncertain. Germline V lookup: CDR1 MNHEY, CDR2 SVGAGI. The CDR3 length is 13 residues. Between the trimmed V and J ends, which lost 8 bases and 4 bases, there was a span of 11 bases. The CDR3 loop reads CASGIPLTGELFF. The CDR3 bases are TGTGCCAGCGGAATTCCTCTCACCGGGGAGCTGTTTTTT.

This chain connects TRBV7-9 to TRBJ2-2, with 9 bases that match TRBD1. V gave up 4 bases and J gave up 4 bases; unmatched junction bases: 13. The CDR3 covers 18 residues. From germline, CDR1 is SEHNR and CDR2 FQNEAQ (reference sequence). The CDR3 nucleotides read TGTGCCAGCAGCTCAATAACAGGGGGCCCGACGGTCACCGGGGAGCTGTTTTTT. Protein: CASSSITGGPTVTGELFF.

CDR3 sequence: CASRDGQGSGSPLHF. CDR3 coding DNA: TGTGCCAGCAGGGACGGACAGGGGAGTGGCTCACCCCTCCACTTT. The gene calls are TRBV27 and TRBJ1-6; 9 positions match TRBD1. The V gene end was trimmed by 6 bases and the J gene end by 10 bases; junction bases not matched to a gene: 10. Germline V gives CDR1 MNHEY, CDR2 SMNVEV (reference sequence). The CDR3 extends over 15 amino acids.

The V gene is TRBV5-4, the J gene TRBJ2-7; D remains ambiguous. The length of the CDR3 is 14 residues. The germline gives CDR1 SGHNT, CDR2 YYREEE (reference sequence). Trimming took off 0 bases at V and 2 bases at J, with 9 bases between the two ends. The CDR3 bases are TGTGCCAGCAGCTTGGGCGGAACTCCCTACGAGCAGTACTTC. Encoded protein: CASSLGGTPYEQYF.

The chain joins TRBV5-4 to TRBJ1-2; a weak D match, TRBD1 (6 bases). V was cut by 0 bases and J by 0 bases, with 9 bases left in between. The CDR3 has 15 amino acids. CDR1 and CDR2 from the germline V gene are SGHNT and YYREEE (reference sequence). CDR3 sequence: CASSLVTGANYGYTF. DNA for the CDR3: TGTGCCAGCAGCTTGGTGACAGGAGCTAACTATGGCTACACCTTC.

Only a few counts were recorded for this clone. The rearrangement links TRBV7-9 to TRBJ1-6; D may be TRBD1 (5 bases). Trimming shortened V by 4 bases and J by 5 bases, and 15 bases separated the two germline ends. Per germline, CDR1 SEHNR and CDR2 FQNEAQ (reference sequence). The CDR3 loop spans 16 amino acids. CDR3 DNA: TGTGCCAGCAGCTCCTTGGGCGGAGGGGATAATTCACCCCTCCACTTT. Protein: CASSSLGGGDNSPLHF.

CDR3 region: CASRAGDSYEQYF. The DNA of the CDR3 is TGTGCCAGCAGAGCAGGGGACAGCTACGAGCAGTACTTC. This chain joins TRBV6-5 and TRBJ2-7; 7 bases align to TRBD1. CDR1 and CDR2 (germline): MNHEY, SVGAGI. CDR3 length: 13 amino acids. The junction had 5 bases not matched to a gene; V was cut back by 6 bases and J by 3 bases.

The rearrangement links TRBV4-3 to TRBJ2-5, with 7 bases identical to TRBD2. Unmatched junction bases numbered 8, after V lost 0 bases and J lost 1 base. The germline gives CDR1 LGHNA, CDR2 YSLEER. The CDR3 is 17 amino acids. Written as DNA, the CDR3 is TGCGCCAGCAGCCAAGATGGGGTAGCGGGCACCCAAGAGACCCAGTACTTC. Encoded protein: CASSQDGVAGTQETQYF.

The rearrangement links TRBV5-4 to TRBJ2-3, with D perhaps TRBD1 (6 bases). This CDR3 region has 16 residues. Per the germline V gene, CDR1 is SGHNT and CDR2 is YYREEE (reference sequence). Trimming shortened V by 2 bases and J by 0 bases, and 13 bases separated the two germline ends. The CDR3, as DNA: TGTGCCAGCAGCTTCCTAGGGGGAGTTAGCACAGATACGCAGTATTTT. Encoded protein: CASSFLGGVSTDTQYF.

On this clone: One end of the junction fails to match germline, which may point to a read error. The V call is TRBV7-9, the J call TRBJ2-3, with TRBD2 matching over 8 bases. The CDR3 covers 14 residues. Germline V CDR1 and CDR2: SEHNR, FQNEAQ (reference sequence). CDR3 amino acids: CASSLAGRRDTQYF. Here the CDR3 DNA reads TGTGCCAGCAGCCTAGCGGGTAGGAGAGATACGCAGTATTTT. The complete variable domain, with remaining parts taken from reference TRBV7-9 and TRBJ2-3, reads DTGVSQNPRHKITKRGQNVTFRCDPISEHNRLYWYRQTLGQGPEFLTYFQNEAQLEKSRLLSDRFSAERPKGSFSTLEIQRTEQGDSAMYLCASSLAGRRDTQYFGPGTRLTVL.